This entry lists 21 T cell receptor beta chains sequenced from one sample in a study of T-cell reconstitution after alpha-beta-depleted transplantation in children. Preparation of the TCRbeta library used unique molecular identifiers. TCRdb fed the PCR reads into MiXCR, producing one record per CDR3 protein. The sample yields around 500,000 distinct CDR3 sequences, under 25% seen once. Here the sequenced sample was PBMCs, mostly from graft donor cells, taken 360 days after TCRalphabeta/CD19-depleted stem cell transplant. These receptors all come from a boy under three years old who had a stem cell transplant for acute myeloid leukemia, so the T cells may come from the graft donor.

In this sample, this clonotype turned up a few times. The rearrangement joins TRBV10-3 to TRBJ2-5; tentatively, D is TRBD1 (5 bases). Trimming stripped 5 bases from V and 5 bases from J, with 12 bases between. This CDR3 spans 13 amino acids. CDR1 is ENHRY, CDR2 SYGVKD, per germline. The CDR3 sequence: CAISRQQLETQYF. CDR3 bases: TGTGCCATCAGTCGACAGCAACTGGAGACCCAGTACTTC.

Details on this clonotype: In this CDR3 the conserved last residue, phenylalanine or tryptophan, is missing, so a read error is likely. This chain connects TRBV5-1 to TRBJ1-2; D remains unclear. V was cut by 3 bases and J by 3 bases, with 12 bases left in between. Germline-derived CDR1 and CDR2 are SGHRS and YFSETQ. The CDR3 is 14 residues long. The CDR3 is CASSYLPPDYGYTC. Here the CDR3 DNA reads TGCGCCAGCAGCTACCTCCCGCCAGACTATGGCTACACCTGC.

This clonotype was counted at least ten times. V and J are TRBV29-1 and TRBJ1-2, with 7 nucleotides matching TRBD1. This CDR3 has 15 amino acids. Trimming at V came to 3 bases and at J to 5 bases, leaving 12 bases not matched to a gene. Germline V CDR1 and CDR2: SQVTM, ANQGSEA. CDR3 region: CSVEGDRSIWYGYTF. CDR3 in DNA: TGCAGCGTTGAGGGGGACAGATCCATTTGGTATGGCTACACCTTC.

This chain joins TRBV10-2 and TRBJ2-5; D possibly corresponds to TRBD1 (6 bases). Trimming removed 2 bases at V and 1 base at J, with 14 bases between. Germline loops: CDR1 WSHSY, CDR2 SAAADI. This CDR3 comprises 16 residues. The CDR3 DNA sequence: TGCGCCAGCAGTGAGGCATTTGGGGGCCCCCAAGAGACCCAGTACTTC. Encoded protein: CASSEAFGGPQETQYF.

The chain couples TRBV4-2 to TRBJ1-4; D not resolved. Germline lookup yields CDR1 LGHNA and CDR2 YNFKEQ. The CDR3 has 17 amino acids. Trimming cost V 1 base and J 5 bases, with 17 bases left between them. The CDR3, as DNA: TGTGCCAGCAGCCAAGTGGGTGAACCCGCACCGAATGAAAAACTGTTTTTT. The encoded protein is CASSQVGEPAPNEKLFF.

The CDR3 reads CASSYSIITGELFF. The CDR3 bases are TGTGCCAGCAGTTACTCGATAATCACCGGGGAGCTGTTTTTT. This chain uses TRBV6-5 with TRBJ2-2; D is ambiguous. Trimming took off 0 bases at V and 4 bases at J, with 6 bases between the two ends. The CDR3 sequence is 14 residues long. Germline V lookup: CDR1 MNHEY, CDR2 SVGAGI.

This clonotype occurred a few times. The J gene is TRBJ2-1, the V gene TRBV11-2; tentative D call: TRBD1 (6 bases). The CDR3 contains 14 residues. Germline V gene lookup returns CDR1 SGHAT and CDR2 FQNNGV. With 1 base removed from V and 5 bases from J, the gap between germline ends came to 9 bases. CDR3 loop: CASSLGRGDNEQFF. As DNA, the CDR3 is TGTGCCAGCAGCTTAGGCAGGGGAGACAATGAGCAGTTCTTC. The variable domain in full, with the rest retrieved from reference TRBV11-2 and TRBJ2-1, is EAGVAQSPRYKIIEKRQSVAFWCNPISGHATLYWYQQILGQGPKLLIQFQNNGVVDDSQLPKDRFSAERLKGVDSTLKIQPAKLEDSAVYLCASSLGRGDNEQFFGPGTRLTVL.

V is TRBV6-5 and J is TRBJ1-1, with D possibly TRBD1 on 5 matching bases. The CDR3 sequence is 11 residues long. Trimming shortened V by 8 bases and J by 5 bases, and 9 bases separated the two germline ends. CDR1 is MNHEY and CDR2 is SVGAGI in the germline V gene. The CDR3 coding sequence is TGTGCCAGCGGGGCATGGACTGAAGCTTTCTTT. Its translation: CASGAWTEAFF.

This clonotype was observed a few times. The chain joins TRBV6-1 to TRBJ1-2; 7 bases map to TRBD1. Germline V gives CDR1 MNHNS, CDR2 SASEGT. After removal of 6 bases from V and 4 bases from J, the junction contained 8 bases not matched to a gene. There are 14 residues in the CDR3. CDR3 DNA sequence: TGTGCCAGCAGCCCCCAGACAGGGCGCTATGGCTACACCTTC. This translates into CASSPQTGRYGYTF.

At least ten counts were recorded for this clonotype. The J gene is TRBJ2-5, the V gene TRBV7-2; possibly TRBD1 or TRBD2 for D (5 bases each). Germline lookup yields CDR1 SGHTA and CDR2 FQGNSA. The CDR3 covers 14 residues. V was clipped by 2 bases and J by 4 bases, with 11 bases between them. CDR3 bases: TGTGCCAGCAGCTTAAACCGGGACGTAGAGACCCAGTACTTC. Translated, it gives CASSLNRDVETQYF. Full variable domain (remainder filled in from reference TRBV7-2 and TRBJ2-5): GAGVSQSPSNKVTEKGKDVELRCDPISGHTALYWYRQSLGQGLEFLIYFQGNSAPDKSGLPSDRFSAERTGGSVSTLTIQRTQQEDSAVYLCASSLNRDVETQYFGPGTRLLVL.

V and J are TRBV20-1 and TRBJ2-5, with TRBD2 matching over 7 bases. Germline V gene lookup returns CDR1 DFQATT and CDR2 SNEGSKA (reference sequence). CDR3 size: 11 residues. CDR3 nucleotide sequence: TGCAGGGGACTACTCCAAGAGACCCAGTACTTC. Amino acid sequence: CRGLLQETQYF.

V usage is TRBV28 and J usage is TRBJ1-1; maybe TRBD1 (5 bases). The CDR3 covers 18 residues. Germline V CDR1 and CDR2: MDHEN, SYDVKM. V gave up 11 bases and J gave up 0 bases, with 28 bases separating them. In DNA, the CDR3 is TGTGCCGGACCTCGGTTAGGGGCAGAAAACTACATGAACACTGAAGCTTTCTTT. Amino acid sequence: CAGPRLGAENYMNTEAFF.

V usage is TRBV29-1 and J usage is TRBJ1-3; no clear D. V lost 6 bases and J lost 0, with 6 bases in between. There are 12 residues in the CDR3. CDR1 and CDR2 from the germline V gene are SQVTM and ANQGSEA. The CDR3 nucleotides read TGCAGCGTCCGGGACTCTGGAAACACCATATATTTT. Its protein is CSVRDSGNTIYF.

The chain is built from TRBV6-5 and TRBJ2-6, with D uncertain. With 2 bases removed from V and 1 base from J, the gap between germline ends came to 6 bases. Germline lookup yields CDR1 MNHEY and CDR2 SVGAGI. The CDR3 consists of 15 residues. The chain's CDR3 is CASSYEASGANVLTF. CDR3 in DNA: TGTGCCAGCAGTTACGAGGCTTCTGGGGCCAACGTCCTGACTTTC.

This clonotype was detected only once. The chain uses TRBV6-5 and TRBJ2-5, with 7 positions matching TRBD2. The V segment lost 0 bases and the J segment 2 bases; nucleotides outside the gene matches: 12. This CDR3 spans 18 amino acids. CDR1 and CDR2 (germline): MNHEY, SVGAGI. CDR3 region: CASSYSRARRGFQETQYF. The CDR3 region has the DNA TGTGCCAGCAGTTACTCCCGGGCCCGGCGGGGGTTTCAAGAGACCCAGTACTTC.

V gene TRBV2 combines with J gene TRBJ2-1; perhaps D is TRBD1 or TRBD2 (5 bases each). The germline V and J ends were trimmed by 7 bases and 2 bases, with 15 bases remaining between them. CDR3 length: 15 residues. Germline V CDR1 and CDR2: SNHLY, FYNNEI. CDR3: CASIGTAGAYNEQFF. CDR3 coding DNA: TGTGCCAGCATTGGGACGGCCGGAGCCTACAATGAGCAGTTCTTC.

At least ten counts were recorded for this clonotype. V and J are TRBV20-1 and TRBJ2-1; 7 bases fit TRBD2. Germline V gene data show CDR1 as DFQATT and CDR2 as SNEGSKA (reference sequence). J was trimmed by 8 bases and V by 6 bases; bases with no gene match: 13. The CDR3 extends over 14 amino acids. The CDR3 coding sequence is TGCAGTGCGCGACTAGCCCCGGAGCATCATGAGCAGTTCTTC. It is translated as CSARLAPEHHEQFF.

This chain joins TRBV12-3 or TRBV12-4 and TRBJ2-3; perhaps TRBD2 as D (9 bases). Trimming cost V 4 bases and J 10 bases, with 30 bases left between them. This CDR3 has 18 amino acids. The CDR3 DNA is TGTGCCAGCAGTTCATCCGCGGGAGGGGACAGGACTCCCCTACCGCAGTATTTT. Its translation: CASSSSAGGDRTPLPQYF.

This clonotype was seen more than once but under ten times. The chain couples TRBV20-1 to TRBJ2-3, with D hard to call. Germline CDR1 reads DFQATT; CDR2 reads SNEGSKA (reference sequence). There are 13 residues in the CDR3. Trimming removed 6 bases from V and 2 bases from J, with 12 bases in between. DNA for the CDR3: TGCAGTGCCGTGTCTTCTCACACAGATACGCAGTATTTT. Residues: CSAVSSHTDTQYF.

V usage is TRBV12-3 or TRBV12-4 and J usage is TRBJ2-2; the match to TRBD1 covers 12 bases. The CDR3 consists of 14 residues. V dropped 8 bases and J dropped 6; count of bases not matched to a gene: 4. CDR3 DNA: TGTGCCAGCGGGGACAGGGGGCTTTCCGGGGAGCTGTTTTTT. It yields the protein CASGDRGLSGELFF.

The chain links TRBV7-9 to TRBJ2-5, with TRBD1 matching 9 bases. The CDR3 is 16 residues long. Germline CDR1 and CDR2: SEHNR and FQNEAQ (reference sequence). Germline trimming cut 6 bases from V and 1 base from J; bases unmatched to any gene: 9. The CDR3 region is CASSKPGQGPQETQYF. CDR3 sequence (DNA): TGTGCCAGCAGTAAACCGGGACAGGGCCCCCAAGAGACCCAGTACTTC.